The sequence of this T cell receptor beta chain was determined in a study of blood T cells in healthy people across ages. Study-level findings and limits: Among T cells, TCR beta diversity per million cells dropped roughly linearly as age rose. Greater diversity and more naive CD4+ cells were seen in long-lived donors than in aged donors.

The table lists this clonotype with a count of one. What it binds is unknown. Alongside a J-beta primer mix, a sample-barcoded 5' primer served in a second PCR lasting about 6 to 12 cycles. Using its own MiXCR run on the 5' RACE reads, TCRdb lists one record per CDR3 protein. The sample lists roughly 730,000 distinct CDR3 sequences, more than 55% occurring once. Every donor contributed about 10 milliliters of peripheral blood by blood draw. Isolation of PBMCs gave at least 6 million cells per sample. Source material: blood. The origin of this receptor is a man aged 35-49 years in good health.

The CDR3 region is CASSLDLAGDLGEQYF. The CDR3 DNA reads TGTGCCAGCAGTTTAGACCTAGCGGGAGACCTCGGCGAGCAGTACTTC. V and J are TRBV28 and TRBJ2-7; 10 bases are shared with TRBD2. CDR1 is MDHEN, CDR2 SYDVKM, per germline. The CDR3 has 16 amino acids. The ends lost 2 bases at V and 6 bases at J; junction bases unmatched: 10.